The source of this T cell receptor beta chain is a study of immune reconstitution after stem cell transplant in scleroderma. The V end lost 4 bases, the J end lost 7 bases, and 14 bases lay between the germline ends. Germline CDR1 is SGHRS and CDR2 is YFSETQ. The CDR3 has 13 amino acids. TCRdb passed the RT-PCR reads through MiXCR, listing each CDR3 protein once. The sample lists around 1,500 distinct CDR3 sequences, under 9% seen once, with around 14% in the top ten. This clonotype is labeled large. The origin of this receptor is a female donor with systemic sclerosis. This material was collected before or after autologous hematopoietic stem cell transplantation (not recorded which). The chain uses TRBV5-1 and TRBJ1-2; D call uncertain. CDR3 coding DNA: TGCGCCAGCAGCACAACGCTGGAGGGTGGCTACACCTTC. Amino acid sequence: CASSTTLEGGYTF.